This is a list of T cell receptor beta chains from one sample in a study of graft-versus-host responses after intestinal transplantation. Data came from immunoSEQ multiplex PCR; TCRdb stores just in-frame clones and leaves some out. In the table there are tens of thousands of clones, around 91% of which are singletons. Source: PBMCs, taken approximately 120 days after intestinal transplantation. Receptor source: a human patient who received an intestinal transplant, so some T cells may come from the graft donor. The CDR3 runs from the conserved cysteine through the conserved F or W. Each record gives: J gene, D gene, V gene, clone size, CDR3 DNA, CDR3 protein. A D gene is named only where the DNA matches it firmly. Expanded clones get a size class; other rows say once, few or many, or leave the size out.

J gene: TRBJ1-2
D gene: TRBD1
V gene: TRBV5-4
clone size: -
CDR3 DNA: TGTGCCAGCAGCCCTCCGGGACAGAATGCTAACTATGGCTACACCTTC
CDR3 protein: CASSPPGQNANYGYTF

J gene: TRBJ2-2
D gene: -
V gene: TRBV7-9
clone size: -
CDR3 DNA: TGTGCCAGCAGCTCATCACGGAACACCGGGGAGCTGTTTTTT
CDR3 protein: CASSSSRNTGELFF

J gene: TRBJ2-7
D gene: -
V gene: TRBV19
clone size: -
CDR3 DNA: TGTGCCAGTAGTATGAACCCAGGTTACGAGCAGTACTTC
CDR3 protein: CASSMNPGYEQYF

J gene: TRBJ1-3
D gene: -
V gene: TRBV6-1
clone size: -
CDR3 DNA: TGTGCCAGCACCCCTTGGGGTAGGGCTGGAAACACCATATATTTT
CDR3 protein: CASTPWGRAGNTIYF

J gene: TRBJ1-5
D gene: -
V gene: TRBV18
clone size: -
CDR3 DNA: TGTGCCAGCTCACCACAGGGGGATAGCAATCAGCCCCAGCATTTT
CDR3 protein: CASSPQGDSNQPQHF

J gene: TRBJ2-1
D gene: TRBD2
V gene: TRBV4-1
clone size: -
CDR3 DNA: TGCGCCAGCAGCCAACTCTTGACTAGCCTCTCCTACAATGAGCAGTTCTTC
CDR3 protein: CASSQLLTSLSYNEQFF

J gene: TRBJ1-5
D gene: TRBD1
V gene: TRBV5-8
clone size: -
CDR3 DNA: TGTGCCAGCAGCCGTGGGACAGGGGAATATCAGCCCCAGCATTTT
CDR3 protein: CASSRGTGEYQPQHF

J gene: TRBJ2-5
D gene: TRBD1
V gene: TRBV5-1
clone size: -
CDR3 DNA: TGCGCCAGCAGCCCGGGGTATCGACAGGGCCAAGAGACCCAGTACTTC
CDR3 protein: CASSPGYRQGQETQYF

J gene: TRBJ2-3
D gene: TRBD2
V gene: TRBV7-8
clone size: -
CDR3 DNA: TGTGCCAGCAGCACAACCGAGCGGGGGCATAGCACAGATACGCAGTATTTT
CDR3 protein: CASSTTERGHSTDTQYF

J gene: TRBJ2-1
D gene: -
V gene: TRBV4-1
clone size: once
CDR3 DNA: TGCGCCAGCAGCCAAGTGGCTAGTACCGATGAGCAGTTCTTC
CDR3 protein: CASSQVASTDEQFF

J gene: TRBJ2-1
D gene: TRBD2
V gene: TRBV4-1
clone size: -
CDR3 DNA: TGCGCCGTATCCGGGACTAGCGGGAGCGATGAGCAGTTCTTC
CDR3 protein: CAVSGTSGSDEQFF

J gene: TRBJ2-7
D gene: -
V gene: TRBV28
clone size: -
CDR3 DNA: TGTGCCAGCAGTCCGGCTCCGGGACTCAGGAATTACGAGCAGTACTTC
CDR3 protein: CASSPAPGLRNYEQYF

J gene: TRBJ1-1
D gene: -
V gene: TRBV29-1
clone size: -
CDR3 DNA: TGCAGCGTTTTGGGGGGTATCGGCGGGGCTGAAGCTTTCTTT
CDR3 protein: CSVLGGIGGAEAFF

J gene: TRBJ1-5
D gene: TRBD1
V gene: TRBV19
clone size: -
CDR3 DNA: TGTGCCAGTACTGCAGGGGGGAATCAGCCCCAGCATTTT
CDR3 protein: CASTAGGNQPQHF

J gene: TRBJ1-4
D gene: TRBD1
V gene: TRBV15
clone size: -
CDR3 DNA: TGTGCCACCAGCACACAGGGGGCGCCTAATGAAAAACTGTTTTTT
CDR3 protein: CATSTQGAPNEKLFF

J gene: TRBJ2-6
D gene: -
V gene: TRBV2
clone size: once
CDR3 DNA: TGTGCCAGCAGTGATAGGACGCCTGGGGCCAACGTCCTGACTTTC
CDR3 protein: CASSDRTPGANVLTF

J gene: TRBJ2-7
D gene: -
V gene: TRBV5-1
clone size: -
CDR3 DNA: TGCGCCAGCAGCTTGGCCCCCCCCGCAGGGTCGGGCTCCTACGAGCAGTACTTC
CDR3 protein: CASSLAPPAGSGSYEQYF

J gene: TRBJ1-6
D gene: -
V gene: TRBV19
clone size: -
CDR3 DNA: TGTGCCAGTAGGGACCCTCTTCCTAATTCACCCCTCCACTTT
CDR3 protein: CASRDPLPNSPLHF

J gene: TRBJ2-1
D gene: TRBD1
V gene: TRBV19
clone size: few
CDR3 DNA: TGTGCCAGTAGTATAGACTTGGTGACAGGGCCGGGGTCCAATGAGCAGTTCTTC
CDR3 protein: CASSIDLVTGPGSNEQFF

J gene: TRBJ1-6
D gene: TRBD1
V gene: TRBV6-5
clone size: -
CDR3 DNA: TGTGCCAGCAGTACCGGGACAGAGCATAATTCACCCCTCCACTTT
CDR3 protein: CASSTGTEHNSPLHF

J gene: TRBJ1-5
D gene: -
V gene: TRBV7-8
clone size: once
CDR3 DNA: TGTGCCAGCAGCTTAGGTGGCCAGCAAGGGGCCCAGCATTTT
CDR3 protein: CASSLGGQQGAQHF

J gene: TRBJ2-3
D gene: -
V gene: TRBV11-3
clone size: -
CDR3 DNA: TGTGCCAGCAGCTTAGATCGGGCCTCAGATACGCAGTATTTT
CDR3 protein: CASSLDRASDTQYF

J gene: TRBJ2-7
D gene: -
V gene: TRBV19
clone size: -
CDR3 DNA: TGTGCCAGTAGTACACTAAGTACCTACGAGCAGTACTTC
CDR3 protein: CASSTLSTYEQYF

J gene: TRBJ1-2
D gene: TRBD1
V gene: TRBV7-9
clone size: -
CDR3 DNA: TGTGCCAGCAGCTTTCCGGACAGGGAGAAATATGGCTACACCTTC
CDR3 protein: CASSFPDREKYGYTF

J gene: TRBJ2-5
D gene: -
V gene: TRBV10-2
clone size: -
CDR3 DNA: TGCGCCAGCAGCGCAGCGGAAGAGACCCAGTACTTC
CDR3 protein: CASSAAEETQYF

J gene: TRBJ1-2
D gene: -
V gene: TRBV19
clone size: -
CDR3 DNA: TGTGCCAGTAGTATTTCCCCAGGTGGCTATGGCTACACCTTC
CDR3 protein: CASSISPGGYGYTF

J gene: TRBJ2-2
D gene: -
V gene: TRBV4-1
clone size: -
CDR3 DNA: TGCGCCAGCAGCCAAGGTGGGGGGTTCACCGGGGAGCTGTTTTTT
CDR3 protein: CASSQGGGFTGELFF

J gene: TRBJ1-5
D gene: TRBD1
V gene: TRBV15
clone size: -
CDR3 DNA: TGTGCCACCAGCGGCGTGGGACAGATCAATCAGCCCCAGCATTTT
CDR3 protein: CATSGVGQINQPQHF

J gene: TRBJ2-7
D gene: TRBD2
V gene: TRBV19
clone size: few
CDR3 DNA: TGTGCCAGTAGAGGTCAGGGACTACACTACGAGCAGTACTTC
CDR3 protein: CASRGQGLHYEQYF

J gene: TRBJ2-7
D gene: TRBD1
V gene: TRBV15
clone size: -
CDR3 DNA: TGTGCCACCAGCAGAGCCCGAGGGACAGGCTCCTCCTACGAGCAGTACTTC
CDR3 protein: CATSRARGTGSSYEQYF

J gene: TRBJ2-1
D gene: TRBD1
V gene: TRBV6-4
clone size: -
CDR3 DNA: TGTGCCAGCAGTGGTGAGACAGGGGGCTCTGGTGAGCAGTTCTTC
CDR3 protein: CASSGETGGSGEQFF

J gene: TRBJ2-7
D gene: -
V gene: TRBV10-3
clone size: once
CDR3 DNA: TGTGCCATCAGGGATTCCCGGGCTTCACCCTCTTTTTCCGAGCAGTACTTC
CDR3 protein: CAIRDSRASPSFSEQYF

J gene: TRBJ2-1
D gene: TRBD2
V gene: TRBV27
clone size: once
CDR3 DNA: TGTGCCAGCAGTTTATGGACTAGCGGGAGGTCCTACAATGAGCAGTTCTTC
CDR3 protein: CASSLWTSGRSYNEQFF

J gene: TRBJ2-1
D gene: TRBD2
V gene: TRBV27
clone size: -
CDR3 DNA: TGTGCCAGCAGCCCCCAGGCTAGCGGATTCTACAATGAGCAGTTCTTC
CDR3 protein: CASSPQASGFYNEQFF

J gene: TRBJ2-7
D gene: TRBD2
V gene: TRBV5-1
clone size: -
CDR3 DNA: TGCGCCAGCAGCCCAGGGACTAGCGGGAGGGCCTCCTACGAGCAGTACTTC
CDR3 protein: CASSPGTSGRASYEQYF

J gene: TRBJ1-1
D gene: -
V gene: TRBV5-8
clone size: -
CDR3 DNA: TGTGCCAGCAGCAGGGACTGGGGCTACGAAGCTTTCTTT
CDR3 protein: CASSRDWGYEAFF

J gene: TRBJ1-2
D gene: -
V gene: TRBV7-6
clone size: -
CDR3 DNA: TGTGCCAGCAGCCACGACCGGGTTAACGGCTACACCTTC
CDR3 protein: CASSHDRVNGYTF

J gene: TRBJ2-2
D gene: TRBD2
V gene: TRBV29-1
clone size: -
CDR3 DNA: TGCAGCGTTGTGATACGGACTAGCGCGAACACCGGGGAGCTGTTTTTT
CDR3 protein: CSVVIRTSANTGELFF

J gene: TRBJ2-2
D gene: -
V gene: TRBV7-9
clone size: -
CDR3 DNA: TGTGCCAGCAGCTTAATGGGCAGCGGGGAGCTGTTTTTT
CDR3 protein: CASSLMGSGELFF

J gene: TRBJ2-1
D gene: TRBD1
V gene: TRBV10-3
clone size: -
CDR3 DNA: TGTGCCATCAGACTCGGGGAGGGGACAGGGGTTTTCTTC
CDR3 protein: CAIRLGEGTGVFF

J gene: TRBJ2-7
D gene: -
V gene: TRBV6-1
clone size: -
CDR3 DNA: TGTGCCAGCAGAAAGTCACAGGGCTACGAGCAGTACTTC
CDR3 protein: CASRKSQGYEQYF

J gene: TRBJ1-2
D gene: TRBD1
V gene: TRBV6-1
clone size: -
CDR3 DNA: TGTGCCAGCAGTGATCTCCGGGACAGCTATGGCTACACCTTC
CDR3 protein: CASSDLRDSYGYTF